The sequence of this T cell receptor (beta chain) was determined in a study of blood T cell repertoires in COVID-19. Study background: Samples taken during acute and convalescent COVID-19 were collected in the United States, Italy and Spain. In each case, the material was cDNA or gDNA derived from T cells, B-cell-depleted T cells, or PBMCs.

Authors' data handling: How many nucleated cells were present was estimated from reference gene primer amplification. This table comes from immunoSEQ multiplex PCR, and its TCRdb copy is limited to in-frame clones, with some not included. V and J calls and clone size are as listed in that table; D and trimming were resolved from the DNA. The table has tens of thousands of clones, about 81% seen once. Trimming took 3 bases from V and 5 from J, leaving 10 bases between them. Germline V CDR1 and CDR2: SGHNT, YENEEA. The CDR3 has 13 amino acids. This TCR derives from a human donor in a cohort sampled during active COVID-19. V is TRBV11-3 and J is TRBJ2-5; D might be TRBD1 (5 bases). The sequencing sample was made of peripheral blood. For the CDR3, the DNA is TGTGCCAGCAGCTTGTCAGGGCAGGAGACCCAGTACTTC. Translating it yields CASSLSGQETQYF. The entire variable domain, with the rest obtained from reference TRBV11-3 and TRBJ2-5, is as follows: EAGVVQSPRYKIIEKKQPVAFWCNPISGHNTLYWYLQNLGQGPELLIRYENEEAVDDSQLPKDRFSAERLKGVDSTLKIQPAELGDSAVYLCASSLSGQETQYFGPGTRLLVL.